Here is one T cell receptor (beta chain) with its context. Its antigen remains undetermined. Per-base qualities were not stored, and no clone one base away is much larger. The same CDR3 can be traced to other DNA sequences in this sample. The entire amount of isolated RNA was reverse transcribed using the High Capacity cDNA Reverse Transcription Kit, so the sequenced TCRB transcripts were expressed ones. Deep immunoSEQ sequencing was performed on naive, central memory and regulatory T cell samples, with an average of about 4 million total reads per sample. Sorted cells were lysed in RLT buffer, and RNA was extracted using DNase-treated RNeasy Micro or Mini kits according to cell number. To prevent cross-contamination, each cell subset was processed individually, whereas patient and healthy donor samples were processed jointly. The immunoSEQ multiplex PCR was used to amplify TCRB sequences from cDNA, yielding 87-bp fragments that span the CDR3 region. Amplicons were sequenced on the Illumina HiSeq platform. The authors' pipeline ran thus. Synthetic template baselines were used to correct PCR bias computationally, reads within Hamming distance 2 were collapsed together, and singletons that could not be merged were discarded. Reads were aligned against IMGT to assign V, D and J genes, CDR3 length and insertions or deletions at six rearrangement sites. Within each subset, clonotype counts were normalized to sorted cell number, after which true diversity and Gini coefficients were computed with the tcR R package. Repertoire sharing was quantified using the overlap coefficient calculated on TCRB nucleotide sequences. Out-of-frame TCRB sequences from naive cells were analyzed as a proxy for the pre-selection repertoire. The table was pulled from immuneACCESS by TCRdb, which kept in-frame rearrangements only. Such tables lose some clones; where checked, under half of the loss comes from unresolved V genes, and the rest has no known cause. V, J and clone size are those of that table, while D and trimming were read from the DNA. The sample table holds roughly 240,000 clones, of which 68% were seen once. The top ten clones comprise almost 0.055% of the sample.

The sample comes from a study of beta chain features in type 1 diabetes (dated by TCRdb to 2017 to 2018). Regarding the research as a whole: Patients and healthy donors did not differ in mean age, gender distribution, total cell number or subset yield. Across all samples, around 100 million sorted cells were examined, and cell number per subset correlated strongly with RNA yield. The study compared the TCRB repertoires of sorted circulating CD4+ T cell subsets in recently diagnosed type 1 diabetes patients with those in matched healthy donors. Naive and central memory subsets were obtained from all 30 or so donors, but regulatory and stem cell-like memory subsets were isolated from only 8 patients and roughly 8 healthy donors.

Overall study outcomes, separate from this receptor: Patients with type 1 diabetes made fewer insertions and deleted more nucleotides at VDJ recombination sites, implying thymic rearrangement abnormalities. PCR might favor shorter templates, but patient and control samples were amplified and corrected together, so any skew would affect both groups equally. Naive, central memory and regulatory TCRB repertoires appeared to be more similar among patients than among healthy donors. Because small numbers of individuals were included in the HLA sub-analyses, any influence of HLA type on TCRB rearrangement was left unresolved. A moderate but significant shortening of TCRB CDR3 length was observed in type 1 diabetes patients in all four CD4+ subsets. Because cDNA was sequenced instead of genomic DNA, activated cells with high expression could be over-represented, although the groups did not differ in activation or CD3 levels.

Each donor gave one peripheral blood draw, averaging roughly 120 mL, which was collected into heparinised tubes. Using a panel that included CD45RO, CCR7, CD25, CD127, CD95 and CD27, naive, central memory, regulatory and stem cell-like memory CD4+ T cells were sorted on a BD FACSAria II. All sorted populations exceeded 95% purity. PBMCs were isolated right away by Lymphoprep density gradient centrifugation and were stained directly, without culture. So that batch effects would be minimized, each experiment stained and sorted samples in pairs, pairing one healthy donor with one patient. Specimen: naive CD4+ T cells from blood. The meaning of the sample's cell subset or site label: true naive CD4+ T cells. The clonotype originates from a man aged 25 to 40 in good health.

The DNA is as follows: TGTGCCAGCAGCGTAGTTGCGGGCTCCTACGAGCAGTACTTC. It codes for CASSVVAGSYEQYF. Recombination joined TRBV9 with TRBJ2-7; TRBD2 is perhaps the D gene, given 5 matching bases. The V end loses 0 bases and the J end loses 0 bases, and a stretch of 7 bases separates them. There are 14 amino acids in the CDR3, from cysteine to phenylalanine inclusive. Of the read, only the CDR3 DNA is kept; its 42 bases are in frame from base 1. The germline V gene yields SGDLS for CDR1 and YYNGEE for CDR2.